The 18 T cell receptor beta chains below were found in one sample sequenced in a study of graft-versus-host responses after intestinal transplantation. These receptors have no identified antigens. Generated by immunoSEQ multiplex PCR, the TCRdb table keeps only in-frame clones and is missing some. The sample records about 130,000 clones, approximately 94% being singletons. The material was unstimulated CD4+ T cells sorted from spleen or lymph node cells, obtained before intestinal transplant. Source of these receptors: a human donor who received an intestinal transplant.

The gene calls are TRBV25-1 and TRBJ1-3, with D perhaps matching TRBD1 (6 bases). The V gene lost 6 bases and the J gene lost 0 bases, with 6 bases spanning the gap. The V gene's germline CDR1 is MGHDK and CDR2 SYGVNS. This CDR3 is built from 13 residues. CDR3 in DNA: TGTGCCAGCAGACAGGGCTCTGGAAACACCATATATTTT. It translates to CASRQGSGNTIYF.

CDR3 sequence reads: CASSHTGPTEAFF. The CDR3 nucleotides are TGTGCCAGCAGTCACACAGGGCCCACTGAAGCTTTCTTT. The chain employs TRBV6-5 and TRBJ1-1, with D perhaps matching TRBD1 (6 bases). This CDR3 has 13 amino acids. The germline gives CDR1 MNHEY, CDR2 SVGAGI. V shed 5 bases and J shed 4 bases, with 11 bases lying between them.

The V and J genes are TRBV5-1 and TRBJ2-5; D may correspond to TRBD1 or TRBD2 (6 bases each). Germline loops: CDR1 SGHRS, CDR2 YFSETQ. The CDR3 spans 14 residues. The V end lost 6 bases, the J end lost 5 bases, and 17 bases lay between the germline ends. CDR3 residues: CASKLVGGRETQYF. In DNA, the CDR3 is TGCGCCAGCAAATTGGTGGGGGGCAGGGAGACCCAGTACTTC.

The rearrangement uses TRBV5-6 and TRBJ2-1; TRBD2 matches at 8 bases. The germline V gene has CDR1 SGHDT and CDR2 YYEEEE. CDR3 length equals 15 residues. V trimming: 5 bases; J trimming: 4 bases; junction bases outside the gene matches: 8. CDR3 protein: CASSSGGPSYNEQFF. The CDR3 coding sequence is TGTGCCAGCAGTTCGGGGGGGCCGTCTTACAATGAGCAGTTCTTC.

The chain uses TRBV6-1 and TRBJ1-2, with TRBD1 as a possible D gene (6 bases). V shed 1 base and J shed 7 bases, with 16 bases lying between them. This CDR3 has 15 residues. Germline CDR1 and CDR2: MNHNS and SASEGT. The CDR3 loop is CASSEEIGRGGGYTF. CDR3 coding DNA: TGTGCCAGCAGTGAAGAGATTGGCAGGGGCGGTGGCTACACCTTC.

The rearrangement joins TRBV20-1 to TRBJ2-7, with D perhaps being TRBD1 or TRBD2 (6 bases each). The ends were cut back, 3 bases at V and 5 bases at J, with 8 bases in the middle. The CDR3 spans 11 residues. Germline V gene sequence: CDR1 DFQATT, CDR2 SNEGSKA (reference sequence). The CDR3 protein is CSARGGHEQYF. CDR3 DNA: TGCAGTGCTAGGGGGGGCCACGAGCAGTACTTC.

The chain joins TRBV1 to TRBJ2-1; the table's D call, TRBD2, was not checked against the DNA. TRBV1 is recorded as a pseudogene. The CDR3 length is 9 residues. In DNA, the CDR3 is TGCACCAGCGGGGGGGCGCAGTTCTTC. Its protein is CTSGGAQFF.

This chain links TRBV7-2 with TRBJ2-1; D call uncertain. From germline, CDR1 is SGHTA and CDR2 FQGNSA. This CDR3 is 11 amino acids long. V lost 5 bases and J lost 7, with 6 bases in between. CDR3 sequence reads: CASSPRNEQFF. The CDR3 DNA follows: TGTGCCAGCAGCCCCAGGAATGAGCAGTTCTTC.

This clone came up once. The chain combines TRBV5-4 with TRBJ1-2, with a weak D call TRBD1 (6 bases). Trimming removed 0 bases from V and 4 bases from J, with 13 bases in between. The CDR3 contains 15 residues. Germline V gene sequence: CDR1 SGHNT, CDR2 YYREEE (reference sequence). The CDR3 here is CASSLGDIITYGYTF. The DNA for the CDR3 is TGTGCCAGCAGCTTGGGGGACATCATTACCTATGGCTACACCTTC. The full variable domain, completed using reference TRBV5-4 and TRBJ1-2, is ETGVTQSPTHLIKTRGQQVTLRCSSQSGHNTVSWYQQALGQGPQFIFQYYREEENGRGNFPPRFSGLQFPNYSSELNVNALELDDSALYLCASSLGDIITYGYTFGSGTRLTVV.

The rearrangement uses TRBV7-2 and TRBJ2-5; 11 nucleotides align to TRBD2. The CDR3 runs to 15 residues. In germline, CDR1 is SGHTA, CDR2 FQGNSA. The V and J ends lost 6 bases and 2 bases, in that order; junction bases with no gene match: 5. The CDR3 coding sequence is TGTGCCAGCAGTTTACTAGCGGGGGTTCAAGAGACCCAGTACTTC. This codes for CASSLLAGVQETQYF.

This clone occurred once. The chain carries TRBV4-1 and TRBJ1-1, with D hard to call. The V end was cut by 0 bases, the J end by 0 bases, with 17 bases between. Germline-derived CDR1 and CDR2 are MGHRA and YSYEKL. This CDR3 is built from 18 residues. The DNA for the CDR3 is TGCGCCAGCAGCCAAGAATCGTTGGGAGGTACCATGAACACTGAAGCTTTCTTT. Translation: CASSQESLGGTMNTEAFF.

The gene calls are TRBV18 and TRBJ1-4; no clear D. Trimming cost V 2 bases and J 6 bases, with 7 bases left between them. The V gene's germline CDR1 is KGHSH and CDR2 LQKENI. The CDR3 contains 13 residues. CDR3 sequence: CASSPFDDEKLFF. CDR3 in DNA: TGTGCCAGCTCACCATTTGACGATGAAAAACTGTTTTTT.

The chain recombines TRBV5-1 with TRBJ2-5, with TRBD2 matching 9 bases. J gave up 3 bases and V 4 bases, and 4 bases lay outside the gene matches. The germline CDR1 and CDR2 sequences are SGHRS and YFSETQ. CDR3 length: 14 amino acids. The chain's CDR3 is CASSKASGEETQYF. In DNA, the CDR3 is TGCGCCAGCAGCAAGGCTAGCGGGGAAGAGACCCAGTACTTC.

The chain employs TRBV15 and TRBJ2-5; maybe TRBD2 (5 bases). The CDR3 is 11 residues long. The V and J ends lost 8 bases and 5 bases respectively, with 9 bases between them. CDR1 is LNHNV, CDR2 YYDKDF, per germline (reference sequence). CDR3 in DNA: TGTGCCACCTCGGACTGGGAGACCCAGTACTTC. Its protein product is CATSDWETQYF.

The V gene is TRBV4-2, the J gene TRBJ2-7; the D gene is possibly TRBD2 (6 bases). This CDR3 has 16 residues. Trimming pared 1 base from V and 4 bases from J, leaving 17 bases between. CDR1 is LGHNA, CDR2 YNFKEQ, per germline. CDR3 sequence reads: CASSQAVRRGRYEQYF. CDR3 DNA: TGTGCCAGCAGCCAAGCGGTACGGCGAGGGAGGTACGAGCAGTACTTC.

The chain uses TRBV5-4 and TRBJ1-6; 9 positions agree with TRBD1. The CDR3 sequence is 15 residues long. The V gene end was trimmed by 3 bases and the J gene end by 9 bases; junction bases not matched to a gene: 7. Germline V lookup: CDR1 SGHNT, CDR2 YYREEE (reference sequence). In nucleotides, the CDR3 is TGTGCCAGCAGCTCCGGGACAGGGAATTCTTCACCCCTCCACTTT. Translated: CASSSGTGNSSPLHF.

This chain uses TRBV5-1 with TRBJ1-5; D might be TRBD1 (5 bases). Trimming left V 2 bases short and J 6 bases short, with 12 bases between. Germline CDR1 and CDR2: SGHRS and YFSETQ. The CDR3 contains 14 residues. This chain's CDR3 is CASSFGGAGQPQHF. For the CDR3, the DNA is TGCGCCAGCAGCTTCGGAGGGGCCGGTCAGCCCCAGCATTTT.

This clone showed up just a few times. The rearrangement joins TRBV19 to TRBJ1-2; D is undetermined. The CDR3 has 12 residues. Germline CDR1 is LNHDA and CDR2 is SQIVND (reference sequence). V was shortened by 4 bases and J by 3 bases, with 6 bases between the two germline ends. CDR3 amino acids: CASSNNYYGYTF. CDR3 nucleotide sequence: TGTGCCAGTAGTAATAACTACTATGGCTACACCTTC.